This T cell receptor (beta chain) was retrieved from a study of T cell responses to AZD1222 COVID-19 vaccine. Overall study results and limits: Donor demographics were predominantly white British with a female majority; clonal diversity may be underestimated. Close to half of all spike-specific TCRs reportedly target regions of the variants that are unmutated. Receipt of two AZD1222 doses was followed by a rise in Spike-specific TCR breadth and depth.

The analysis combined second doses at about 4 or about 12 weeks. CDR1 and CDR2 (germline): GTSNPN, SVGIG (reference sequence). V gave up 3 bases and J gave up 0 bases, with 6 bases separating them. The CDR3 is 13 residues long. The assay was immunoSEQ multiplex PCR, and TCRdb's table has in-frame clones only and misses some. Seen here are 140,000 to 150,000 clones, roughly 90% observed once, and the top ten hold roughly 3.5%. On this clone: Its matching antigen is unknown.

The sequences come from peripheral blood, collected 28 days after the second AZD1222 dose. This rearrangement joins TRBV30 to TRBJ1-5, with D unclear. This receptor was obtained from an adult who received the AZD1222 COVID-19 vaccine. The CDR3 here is CAWRDHSNQPQHF. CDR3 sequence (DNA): TGTGCCTGGAGAGACCATAGCAATCAGCCCCAGCATTTT.